This T cell receptor beta chain was observed in a study of response to subunit inactivated influenza vaccine. Via MiXCR, TCRdb re-called the RT-PCR reads, giving one row per CDR3 protein. Of 650,000 to 800,000 distinct CDR3 sequences in the sample, around 14% are singletons; the top ten hold 6% to 7%. Study-level points and caveats: The authors put forward the suggestion that each seasonal influenza vaccination may bring in only a limited number of new T cells.

The CDR3 spans 15 residues. With V trimmed by 5 bases and J by 8 bases, 9 bases remained unmatched. This clonotype has ten or more counts. Its antigen is not identified. The chain uses TRBV12-3 or TRBV12-4 and TRBJ2-1; 10 nucleotides align to TRBD2. Source: PBMCs from blood, taken less than 15 days before vaccination. The TCR comes from a man in his forties or fifties who received an inactivated influenza vaccine. The CDR3 loop is CASSTQLAGRDEQFF. The CDR3 coding sequence is TGTGCCAGCAGTACGCAACTAGCGGGGAGGGATGAGCAGTTCTTC.